This T cell receptor (beta chain) is drawn from a study of blood T cell repertoires in COVID-19. Study summary: PBMCs, B-cell-depleted T cells, or T cells were the source of the cDNA or gDNA that made up the material.

V was cut by 7 bases and J by 0 bases, with 12 bases left in between. Germline lookup yields CDR1 SEHNR and CDR2 FQNEAQ (reference sequence). This CDR3 spans 15 amino acids. Followed longitudinally, the Seattle patients had been enrolled during active infection. Libraries were prepared by immunoSEQ multiplex PCR; TCRdb keeps only in-frame clonotypes and omits some of them. The repertoire has 160,000 or so clones, more than 75% of them found once; the top ten carry 10%. Source material: peripheral blood. The rearrangement joins TRBV7-9 to TRBJ2-2; D possibly corresponds to TRBD1 (6 bases). The sequence was obtained from a woman aged 70 to 79 with COVID-19, enrolled during active disease. The CDR3 nucleotides read TGTGCCAGCACCAGACAGGCGGCGAACACCGGGGAGCTGTTTTTT. Translating gives CASTRQAANTGELFF.